Sequencing of this TCR beta chain was carried out in a study of OX40 agonist ivuxolimab in advanced cancers. Whole-study results and caveats: The CD4+ and CD8+ T cells in the blood had expanded clonally by week 6 at 0.1 to 3.0 mg/kg. Expanded peripheral T-cell antigen specificity went undetermined.

The germline V gene encodes CDR1 MDHEN and CDR2 SYDVKM. V was clipped by 5 bases and J by 6 bases; unmatched bases: 10. This CDR3 region has 16 residues. This clone was detected only a few times. Its antigen is as yet unknown. The cohort excluded patients with autoimmune disease history or systemic immunosuppression. The investigators sampled blood at baseline, at cycle 4 day 1, and at cycle 7 day 1. Using immunoSEQ multiplex PCR, the repertoire was profiled, and TCRdb retains in-frame clones only, with some absent. The sample carries 65,000 to 80,000 clones, roughly four fifths recorded once. The sequenced sample was CD4+ or CD8+ T cells sorted from blood, obtained in a trial of the OX40 agonist ivuxolimab. This sequence joins TRBV28 and TRBJ2-1, with 10 bases matching TRBD2. The TCR comes from an adult with an advanced solid tumor such as melanoma, head and neck, liver or kidney cancer. The CDR3 loop reads CASSPLGASGSNEQFF. CDR3 sequence (DNA): TGTGCCAGCAGTCCCCTCGGGGCTAGCGGGAGCAATGAGCAGTTCTTC.